The clone carrying this TCR beta chain showed up just a few times. Its antigen is still unknown. This entry belongs to a study of response to subunit inactivated influenza vaccine. Whole-study results and caveats: The authors suggested that few new T cells are recruited per seasonal influenza vaccination.

The CDR3 has 15 amino acids. Deletions cut 6 bases from V and 1 base from J, with 14 bases between. CDR1 and CDR2 from the germline V gene are MDHEN and SYDVKM. TCRdb recomputed calls from the RT-PCR reads with MiXCR, one row per CDR3 protein. The data contain 500,000 to 600,000 distinct CDR3 sequences, about 8% of them singletons. This TCR was recovered from a man between 50 and 75 years old who received an inactivated influenza vaccine. This chain joins TRBV28 and TRBJ2-3; D gene ambiguous. This sample comprised PBMCs from blood, obtained approximately 25 months after vaccination. In nucleotides, the CDR3 is TGTGCCAGCAGCGGGTTTAGGGCACGCACAGATACGCAGTATTTT. Translated: CASSGFRARTDTQYF.